This paragraph covers one T cell receptor (beta chain) sequence. At one end the junction does not follow the germline gene, possibly because of a read error. The data originate from a study of identical twins. From the 5' RACE reads, TCRdb called clonotypes with MiXCR, one entry per CDR3 protein. The profile shows some 1,700,000 distinct CDR3 sequences, around a third of them singletons. The source of this sequence is a newborn girl in good health. Sequences were obtained from cord blood.

CDR3 region: CAGSLAGNEQFF. The CDR3 DNA reads as TGTGCCGGCAGCTTAGCAGGCAATGAGCAGTTCTTC. The chain has TRBV7-2 and TRBJ2-1; D uncertain. The CDR3 is made up of 12 amino acids. CDR1 and CDR2 (germline): SGHTA, FQGNSA.